Presented here are 22 T cell receptor beta chains from one specimen sequenced in a study of CD8+ T cells in alopecia areata. Treatment given: oral pan-JAK inhibitor, 5-10 mg twice daily. cDNA reverse transcribed from extracted RNA served as the sequencing template. Here immunoSEQ multiplex PCR was the method, and the copy in TCRdb shows in-frame clones only, minus some. The repertoire holds over 150,000 clones, with roughly 50% as singletons. Sequenced material: CD8+ T cells sorted from blood, taken at week 24, from a patient treated with tofacitinib. These receptor sequences come from a human donor with alopecia areata.

V and J are TRBV30 and TRBJ1-1; D is undetermined. Germline V lookup: CDR1 GTSNPN, CDR2 SVGIG (reference sequence). There are 11 residues in the CDR3. V lost 0 bases and J 7 bases, leaving 6 bases between the germline ends. CDR3 amino acids: CAWSVSNEAFF. CDR3 DNA sequence: TGTGCCTGGAGTGTCTCTAATGAAGCTTTCTTT.

This clone was detected only a few times. V is TRBV7-2 and J is TRBJ2-3; unclear D gene. V dropped 8 bases and J dropped 0 bases, with 9 bases sitting between them. This CDR3 contains 13 residues. The germline CDR1 and CDR2 sequences are SGHTA and FQGNSA. CDR3 bases: TGTGCCAGCGCACTACTAAGCACAGATACGCAGTATTTT. Translating it yields CASALLSTDTQYF. The full variable domain, its missing parts supplied by reference TRBV7-2 and TRBJ2-3, is GAGVSQSPSNKVTEKGKDVELRCDPISGHTALYWYRQSLGQGLEFLIYFQGNSAPDKSGLPSDRFSAERTGGSVSTLTIQRTQQEDSAVYLCASALLSTDTQYFGPGTRLTVL.

Only a few counts were recorded for this clone. V is TRBV7-9 and J is TRBJ2-7, with D unresolved. Germline CDR1 SEHNR, CDR2 FQNEAQ (reference sequence). The length of the CDR3 is 12 residues. Trimming removed 5 bases from V and 4 bases from J, with 9 bases in between. CDR3 protein: CASSPADYEQYF. CDR3 DNA: TGTGCCAGCAGCCCCGCAGATTACGAGCAGTACTTC.

The gene calls are TRBV4-3 and TRBJ2-3, with 7 positions matching TRBD2. The CDR3 runs to 14 residues. V lost 4 bases, J lost 3 bases, and 4 bases stayed unmatched. Germline CDR1 LGHNA, CDR2 YSLEER. Here the CDR3 reads CASSLGGRTDTQYF. CDR3 DNA sequence: TGCGCCAGCAGCCTGGGGGGGAGGACAGATACGCAGTATTTT.

The chain is built from TRBV25-1 and TRBJ2-7, with a possible D match to TRBD2 (7 bases). Trimming removed 10 bases at V and 0 bases at J, with 13 bases between. CDR1 and CDR2 (germline): MGHDK, SYGVNS. This CDR3 is 13 amino acids long. CDR3 DNA sequence: TGTGCCACGTCGGCGGGGGCCTCCTACGAGCAGTACTTC. It is translated as CATSAGASYEQYF.

J is TRBJ2-2 and V is TRBV14; possibly TRBD2 for D (5 bases). This CDR3 has 15 amino acids. From germline, CDR1 is SGHDN and CDR2 FVKESK. Trimming left V 0 bases short and J 5 bases short, with 10 bases between. The chain's CDR3 is CASSQDGDRTGELFF. The CDR3 nucleotides are TGTGCCAGCAGCCAAGACGGGGATCGGACCGGGGAGCTGTTTTTT.

This clone was counted many times. This chain uses TRBV6-5 with TRBJ2-1; D could derive from TRBD1 or TRBD2 (5 bases each). The ends were cut back, 5 bases at V and 8 bases at J, with 19 bases in the middle. The CDR3 is made up of 15 amino acids. Germline CDR1 is MNHEY and CDR2 is SVGAGI. CDR3 sequence: CASSGTLPIIDEQFF. DNA of the CDR3: TGTGCCAGCAGTGGGACCCTCCCGATAATCGATGAGCAGTTCTTC.

The chain recombines TRBV30 with TRBJ1-2; D uncertain. V was cut by 1 base and J by 4 bases, with 16 bases left in between. The CDR3 sequence is 15 residues long. Germline CDR1 GTSNPN, CDR2 SVGIG (reference sequence). The CDR3 sequence is CAWSGEGRTAYGYTF. The DNA for the CDR3 is TGTGCCTGGAGTGGGGAAGGGCGGACGGCCTATGGCTACACCTTC.

This rearrangement joins TRBV15 to TRBJ2-7; 8 nucleotides line up with TRBD1. From germline, CDR1 is LNHNV and CDR2 YYDKDF (reference sequence). The CDR3 runs to 16 residues. The V and J ends lost 8 bases and 6 bases, in that order; junction bases with no gene match: 18. Written as DNA, the CDR3 is TGTGCCACCTCACTTGGACAGGGTGTCGCCCTGGGCGAGCAGTACTTC. Its translation is CATSLGQGVALGEQYF.

This clone has more than one count but fewer than ten. The genes are TRBV28 and TRBJ1-2; maybe TRBD1 (5 bases). Germline V CDR1 and CDR2: MDHEN, SYDVKM. V shed 3 bases and J shed 1 base, with 18 bases lying between them. This CDR3 is built from 17 residues. The CDR3 region has the DNA TGTGCCAGCAGTTTGGGGCAGGGTCATCAGTTTAACTATGGCTACACCTTC. This gives the protein CASSLGQGHQFNYGYTF.

The sample holds a few counts of this clone. The rearrangement links TRBV30 to TRBJ2-1; TRBD2 aligns across 11 bases. The CDR3 consists of 17 residues. With 4 bases clipped from V and 6 bases from J, the junction kept 14 bases outside the gene matches. CDR1 GTSNPN and CDR2 SVGIG come from the germline V gene (reference sequence). This CDR3 is CAWIPTSSGGLGNEQFF. CDR3 coding DNA: TGTGCCTGGATTCCAACATCTAGCGGGGGGTTGGGCAATGAGCAGTTCTTC.

The rearrangement joins TRBV4-2 to TRBJ2-7; TRBD2 might be the D (5 bases). The V gene's germline CDR1 is LGHNA and CDR2 YNFKEQ. With 0 bases removed from V and 6 bases from J, the gap between germline ends came to 12 bases. This CDR3 is 14 amino acids long. CDR3 residues: CASSQDLASSEQYF. In DNA form, the CDR3 reads TGTGCCAGCAGCCAAGACCTGGCTAGCTCCGAGCAGTACTTC.

The rearrangement uses TRBV7-9 and TRBJ2-4; D might be TRBD1 (6 bases). CDR1 and CDR2 from the germline V gene are SEHNR and FQNEAQ (reference sequence). V was clipped by 5 bases and J by 7 bases, with 12 bases between them. The CDR3 has 13 amino acids. CDR3 nucleotide sequence: TGTGCCAGCAGCCCCCGGGACATGAACATTCAGTACTTC. It yields the protein CASSPRDMNIQYF.

This clone was recorded a few times. The CDR3 DNA sequence: TGCGCCTGCAAGAGGGGGACTGGGGCCAACGTCCTGACTTTC. Its protein is CACKRGTGANVLTF. This rearrangement joins TRBV5-1 to TRBJ2-6, with D possibly being TRBD1 (6 bases). This CDR3 comprises 14 residues. Trimming removed 10 bases at V and 2 bases at J, with 13 bases between. Germline V gene sequence: CDR1 SGHRS, CDR2 YFSETQ.

This clone was picked up a small number of times. CDR3 residues: CASSSVAGSLYEQYF. In DNA, the CDR3 is TGTGCCAGCAGCTCGGTGGCCGGGTCATTGTACGAGCAGTACTTC. The chain carries TRBV5-5 and TRBJ2-7; no firm D call. Trimming cost V 3 bases and J 4 bases, with 17 bases left between them. Germline CDR1 SGHKS, CDR2 YYEKEE (reference sequence). This CDR3 comprises 15 residues.

The chain is built from TRBV30 and TRBJ1-6; a possible D gene is TRBD1 (5 bases). The V end lost 0 bases, the J end lost 4 bases, and 10 bases lay between the germline ends. The CDR3 contains 15 residues. CDR1 and CDR2 from the germline V gene are GTSNPN and SVGIG (reference sequence). Here the CDR3 reads CAWSVRGAYNSPLHF. The CDR3, as DNA: TGTGCCTGGAGTGTTCGCGGGGCATATAATTCACCCCTCCACTTT.

CDR3 bases: TGTGCCAGCAGCTCTGGGGGTGAAGCTTTCTTT. Translated: CASSSGGEAFF. J is TRBJ1-1 and V is TRBV7-9; a possible D gene is TRBD1 (5 bases). Germline V gene lookup returns CDR1 SEHNR and CDR2 FQNEAQ (reference sequence). V lost 4 bases and J lost 7, with 7 bases in between. The CDR3 extends over 11 amino acids.

The chain uses TRBV6-5 and TRBJ1-2; D gene unclear. The CDR3 consists of 11 residues. V dropped 2 bases and J dropped 7 bases, with 5 bases sitting between them. Germline CDR1 reads MNHEY; CDR2 reads SVGAGI. The CDR3 loop is CASSYGGGYTF. In DNA form, the CDR3 reads TGTGCCAGCAGTTACGGTGGTGGCTACACCTTC.

The rearrangement links TRBV7-9 to TRBJ1-5, with a possible D match to TRBD1 (5 bases). The CDR3 runs to 15 residues. The ends were cut back, 1 base at V and 6 bases at J, with 13 bases in the middle. Germline loops: CDR1 SEHNR, CDR2 FQNEAQ (reference sequence). The CDR3 protein is CASSLGDSRSQPQHF. The CDR3 bases are TGTGCCAGCAGCTTAGGAGACAGTCGGAGTCAGCCCCAGCATTTT. The full variable domain, rest sourced from reference TRBV7-9 and TRBJ1-5, is DTGVSQNPRHKITKRGQNVTFRCDPISEHNRLYWYRQTLGQGPEFLTYFQNEAQLEKSRLLSDRFSAERPKGSFSTLEIQRTEQGDSAMYLCASSLGDSRSQPQHFGDGTRLSIL.

The sample holds a few counts of this clone. The rearrangement uses TRBV5-6 and TRBJ1-2; the D is unclear. Germline V CDR1 and CDR2: SGHDT, YYEEEE. The CDR3 has 16 residues. The ends were cut back, 4 bases at V and 0 bases at J, with 16 bases in the middle. The DNA for the CDR3 is TGTGCCAGCAGCCGGATTCTGGGCGTAGCTAACTATGGCTACACCTTC. Protein product: CASSRILGVANYGYTF.

J is TRBJ1-2 and V is TRBV4-1, with D uncertain. V was shortened by 3 bases and J by 3 bases, with 11 bases between the two germline ends. This CDR3 has 14 residues. The germline gives CDR1 MGHRA, CDR2 YSYEKL. CDR3 sequence reads: CASSHWTDDYGYTF. The CDR3 DNA reads as TGCGCCAGCAGCCATTGGACTGATGACTATGGCTACACCTTC.

This clone was observed a few times. This sequence joins TRBV4-3 and TRBJ1-2; D perhaps matches TRBD1 (6 bases). The germline V gene encodes CDR1 LGHNA and CDR2 YSLEER. The CDR3 has 14 residues. Trimming removed 0 bases at V and 7 bases at J, with 12 bases between. The CDR3, as DNA: TGCGCCAGCAGCCAAGATCGGGGGGCCTTTGGCTACACCTTC. This sequence encodes CASSQDRGAFGYTF.